These 9 T cell receptor beta chains share one sample of origin, sequenced in a study. TCRdb called the RT-PCR reads again in MiXCR, with one record for every CDR3 protein. The repertoire holds about 700,000 distinct CDR3 sequences, with 14% as singletons. Sequencing was done on a sample of memory CD4+ T cells from blood. The source is a female donor in good health, serving as a healthy control.

The table lists this clonotype with many counts. The chain has TRBV7-2 and TRBJ1-2, with D perhaps matching TRBD1 (6 bases). Germline CDR1 SGHTA, CDR2 FQGNSA. Trimming removed 0 bases at V and 6 bases at J, with 17 bases between. The CDR3 has 16 amino acids. The CDR3, as DNA: TGTGCCAGCAGCTTAGCGCAATCGGGCAGGGGAGATGGCTACACCTTC. Translating it yields CASSLAQSGRGDGYTF.

The chain's CDR3 is CAISRTGSSGLLHGYTF. In nucleotides, the CDR3 is TGTGCCATCAGTCGGACAGGATCATCGGGTTTACTCCATGGCTACACCTTC. J is TRBJ1-2 and V is TRBV10-3; 7 bases agree with TRBD1. Germline lookup yields CDR1 ENHRY and CDR2 SYGVKD. CDR3 length: 17 residues. The junction had 18 bases not matched to a gene; V was cut back by 5 bases and J by 6 bases.

A few counts support this clonotype. The J gene is TRBJ1-4, the V gene TRBV4-1, with D possibly matching TRBD1 (5 bases). Germline CDR1 reads MGHRA; CDR2 reads YSYEKL. V was cut by 3 bases and J by 4 bases, with 12 bases left in between. The CDR3 totals 15 residues. CDR3 residues: CASSQADRNNEKLFF. As DNA, the CDR3 is TGCGCCAGCAGCCAGGCCGACAGAAATAATGAAAAACTGTTTTTT.

This clonotype was recorded many times. This sequence joins TRBV12-3 or TRBV12-4 and TRBJ2-1, with TRBD2 identical over 7 bases. The CDR3 sequence is 15 residues long. With V trimmed by 6 bases and J by 9 bases, 14 bases remained unmatched. The CDR3: CASRSFAGVLGEQFF. DNA of the CDR3: TGTGCCAGCAGATCCTTCGCGGGAGTTCTCGGTGAGCAGTTCTTC.

There are a few counts of this clonotype. The rearrangement links TRBV10-3 to TRBJ2-3; 7 nucleotides match TRBD2. Germline V CDR1 and CDR2: ENHRY, SYGVKD. This CDR3 comprises 16 residues. With 3 bases clipped from V and 0 bases from J, the junction kept 6 bases outside the gene matches. The CDR3 DNA is TGTGCCATCAGTGACCCTAGCGGATCTAGCACAGATACGCAGTATTTT. Its protein is CAISDPSGSSTDTQYF.

The chain joins TRBV7-2 to TRBJ1-1, with D possibly TRBD1 on 6 matching bases. CDR1 and CDR2 (germline): SGHTA, FQGNSA. The CDR3 covers 15 residues. Trimming removed 5 bases at V and 5 bases at J, with 18 bases between. As DNA, the CDR3 is TGTGCCAGCAGCCATATGGGGGCCAAGTTAACTGAAGCTTTCTTT. This translates into CASSHMGAKLTEAFF.

This clonotype appeared a few times. The rearrangement joins TRBV5-1 to TRBJ2-2; no clear D. Trimming removed 0 bases from V and 6 bases from J, with 12 bases in between. This CDR3 is built from 15 residues. Germline V lookup: CDR1 SGHRS, CDR2 YFSETQ. CDR3 sequence reads: CASSLDRLGSGELFF. For the CDR3, the DNA is TGCGCCAGCAGCTTGGACCGCTTAGGATCCGGGGAGCTGTTTTTT.

The V gene is TRBV11-2, the J gene TRBJ1-1; no firm D call. The germline CDR1 and CDR2 sequences are SGHAT and FQNNGV. The V end was cut by 6 bases, the J end by 11 bases, with 13 bases between. The CDR3 is 11 amino acids. CDR3 sequence: CASSNRLEAFF. In nucleotides, the CDR3 is TGTGCCAGCAGTAATCGGTTGGAGGCTTTCTTT.

The CDR3 here is CSARGQGWQPQHF. CDR3 bases: TGCAGTGCTAGAGGACAGGGTTGGCAGCCCCAGCATTTT. J is TRBJ1-5 and V is TRBV20-1, with 7 bases matching TRBD1. Germline values: CDR1 DFQATT, CDR2 SNEGSKA (reference sequence). J was trimmed by 7 bases and V by 1 base; bases with no gene match: 4. This CDR3 is 13 amino acids long.